This T cell receptor (beta chain) was sequenced during a study of blood T cell repertoires in COVID-19. As for the study in general: COVID-19 samples, acute and convalescent, were from the United States, Italy and Spain. T cells, B-cell-depleted T cells, or PBMCs provided the cDNA or gDNA that served as material.

Per germline, CDR1 SGHAT and CDR2 FQNNGV. Trimming cost V 3 bases and J 3 bases, with 18 bases left between them. The CDR3 is 16 amino acids. As handled by the study authors: Nucleated cell number was recorded as an estimate derived from reference gene primer amplification. TCRdb's table, derived via immunoSEQ multiplex PCR, lists solely in-frame clones and lacks some. That table furnishes V, J and clone size, whereas the DNA furnished D and trimming. The profile covers under 450,000 clones, with more than 70% appearing a single time and around 13% taken by the ten largest. Seattle enrolled patients during active infection and tracked them longitudinally.

Material for sequencing was peripheral blood. The source is a woman aged 45 to 65 with COVID-19, enrolled during active disease. This chain uses TRBV11-2 with TRBJ2-7; D perhaps matches TRBD2 (7 bases). In DNA, the CDR3 is TGTGCCAGCAGCTTTCTGGCGGGGGCCCGAAACTACGAGCAGTACTTC. This encodes CASSFLAGARNYEQYF.